The sequence of this T cell receptor beta chain was determined in a study of shared clonotypes between healthy human individuals. The wider study: A couple of women and a few men aged 18 to 49 made up the donors.

CDR3 length: 16 amino acids. In germline, CDR1 is SGHRS, CDR2 YFSETQ. The V segment lost 0 bases and the J segment 3 bases; nucleotides outside the gene matches: 5. Sorted-subset replicate PCRs used roughly 210 ng of genomic DNA. This amount corresponded to about 29,000 T cell genomes. Authors' methods: From ImmunoSEQ came sequences covering only the junction and carrying no quality scores, so filtering differed. Clones were sequenced by immunoSEQ multiplex PCR, and TCRdb holds only the in-frame ones, with some missing. V and J calls and clone size are those listed in that table; D and trimming were worked out from the DNA. This table has some 1,400,000 clones, roughly 95% appearing once.

This receptor was obtained from a man aged 25 to 40 in good health. The chain links TRBV5-1 to TRBJ2-1; 8 nucleotides agree with TRBD1. The sample taken for sequencing was naive CD4+ T cells sorted from blood. Described subset: CD45RA+ positively selected. CDR3: CASSLVRDRHYNEQFF. CDR3 DNA sequence: TGCGCCAGCAGCTTGGTTCGGGACAGGCACTACAATGAGCAGTTCTTC.